This T cell receptor beta chain was documented in a study of T cells after posttransplantation cyclophosphamide. Produced via immunoSEQ multiplex PCR; TCRdb's table is partial and in-frame only. Seen here are 8,000 to 10,000 clones, approximately 88% observed once, and the top ten hold 3.5% to 5%. Study-level results: Recipient CMV seropositivity and CMV reactivation strongly tracked TRB clonality. Blood and skin or GI T cell repertoires showed limited TRB overlap. Later blood repertoires were often dominated by clones from the donor CD8+ memory compartment.

Sampled 1 year posttransplant, controls received myeloablative marrow transplants, methotrexate and a calcineurin inhibitor. Worth noting for this clone: Its antigen is as yet unknown.

The CDR3 loop spans 14 amino acids. With 2 bases removed from V and 8 bases from J, the gap between germline ends came to 16 bases. The germline V gene encodes CDR1 SGHDT and CDR2 YYEEEE. The rearrangement links TRBV5-6 to TRBJ2-5, with D perhaps TRBD2 (5 bases). Material: PBMCs, obtained around 440 days after allogeneic stem cell transplant with calcineurin inhibitor and methotrexate. This TCR derives from a male patient aged 45-59 years who received an allogeneic stem cell transplant from an unrelated donor, was CMV-positive, and had chronic GVHD only. Some of the T cells may derive from the graft donor. CDR3 sequence: CASSLEGGSITQYF. The CDR3 coding sequence is TGTGCCAGCAGCTTAGAGGGTGGGTCGATTACCCAGTACTTC.